Each of the 32 T cell receptor beta chains below was sequenced from the same sample in a study of response to subunit inactivated influenza vaccine. Via MiXCR, TCRdb re-called the RT-PCR reads, giving one row per CDR3 protein. The sample lists about 650,000 distinct CDR3 sequences; approximately 15% were seen once. The specimen was PBMCs from blood, collected 12 days after vaccination. These receptors all come from a man aged 45-65 years who received an inactivated influenza vaccine.

The gene calls are TRBV5-1 and TRBJ2-5, with D tentatively TRBD2 (6 bases). V lost 5 bases and J 1 base, leaving 12 bases between the germline ends. The CDR3 runs to 14 residues. From germline, CDR1 is SGHRS and CDR2 YFSETQ. The CDR3 DNA reads as TGCGCCAGCAGACCGGACTACCCCCAAGAGACCCAGTACTTC. It encodes CASRPDYPQETQYF.

This clonotype was seen a handful of times. The chain links TRBV5-1 to TRBJ2-5; D is unresolved. CDR3 length: 11 amino acids. Germline V lookup: CDR1 SGHRS, CDR2 YFSETQ. Trimming pared 4 bases from V and 4 bases from J, leaving 5 bases between. DNA of the CDR3: TGCGCCAGCAGCACTCCAGAGACCCAGTACTTC. Translation gives CASSTPETQYF.

The chain joins TRBV4-1 to TRBJ2-3, with 9 nucleotides matching TRBD2. The germline V gene encodes CDR1 MGHRA and CDR2 YSYEKL. Trimming at V came to 2 bases and at J to 4 bases, leaving 7 bases not matched to a gene. The CDR3 is 16 amino acids. The CDR3 sequence is CASSQPKREVADTQYF. The CDR3 nucleotides are TGCGCCAGCAGCCAACCTAAGCGGGAGGTGGCAGATACGCAGTATTTT.

This clonotype has just a few counts. The V gene is TRBV7-9, the J gene TRBJ2-2; 7 nucleotides line up with TRBD1. The V gene's germline CDR1 is SEHNR and CDR2 FQNEAQ (reference sequence). The junction had 10 bases not matched to a gene; V was cut back by 0 bases and J by 6 bases. This CDR3 has 17 residues. The CDR3, as DNA: TGTGCCAGCAGCTTAGCCTTCGGACAGGACGGCGCCGGGGAGCTGTTTTTT. It translates to CASSLAFGQDGAGELFF.

J is TRBJ1-1 and V is TRBV29-1; D remains unclear. Deletions cut 4 bases from V and 1 base from J, with 7 bases between. CDR3 length: 12 amino acids. Germline V gives CDR1 SQVTM, CDR2 ANQGSEA. The CDR3 here is CSVAQWNTEAFF. CDR3 in DNA: TGCAGCGTTGCCCAATGGAACACTGAAGCTTTCTTT.

In its sample, this clonotype was seen a few times. This chain joins TRBV4-3 and TRBJ2-7, with unresolved D. Germline V CDR1 and CDR2: LGHNA, YSLEER. This CDR3 comprises 14 residues. With 0 bases removed from V and 1 base from J, the gap between germline ends came to 7 bases. DNA of the CDR3: TGCGCCAGCAGCCAAGAGGTGGGATCCTACGAGCAGTACTTC. This encodes CASSQEVGSYEQYF.

This chain links TRBV20-1 with TRBJ2-1; 10 bases are a match to TRBD2. The CDR3 has 15 amino acids. Trimming cost V 0 bases and J 4 bases; bases outside gene matches: 3. Germline CDR1 is DFQATT and CDR2 is SNEGSKA (reference sequence). CDR3 amino acids: CSARDLAGVYNEQFF. CDR3 bases: TGCAGTGCTAGAGACCTAGCGGGAGTGTACAATGAGCAGTTCTTC.

The chain has TRBV7-9 and TRBJ2-1, with 7 nucleotides matching TRBD2. This CDR3 is built from 15 residues. Germline values: CDR1 SEHNR, CDR2 FQNEAQ (reference sequence). With V trimmed by 0 bases and J by 6 bases, 5 bases remained unmatched. The CDR3 nucleotides are TGTGCCAGCAGCTTAGCCGGGAGGATTGGCAATGAGCAGTTCTTC. Residues: CASSLAGRIGNEQFF.

This clonotype was seen a few times. This chain uses TRBV15 with TRBJ2-3; D perhaps matches TRBD1 (5 bases). Trimming removed 1 base from V and 4 bases from J, with 9 bases in between. CDR1 and CDR2 (germline): LNHNV, YYDKDF (reference sequence). This CDR3 is built from 14 residues. CDR3 nucleotide sequence: TGTGCCACCAGCAGAGGGGGCGTAGCAGATACGCAGTATTTT. The encoded protein is CATSRGGVADTQYF.

This clonotype was seen more than once but under ten times. For the CDR3, the DNA is TGCAGCGTGAGCAGGGGAGCTGAAGCTTTCTTT. Encoded protein: CSVSRGAEAFF. The chain uses TRBV29-1 and TRBJ1-1, with a weak D call TRBD1 (6 bases). This CDR3 spans 11 amino acids. Germline values: CDR1 SQVTM, CDR2 ANQGSEA. Between the trimmed V and J ends, which lost 6 bases and 6 bases, there was a span of 11 bases.

This clonotype turned up a few times. This sequence joins TRBV29-1 and TRBJ2-1; 14 bases are a match to TRBD2. The V and J ends lost 3 bases and 6 bases, in that order; junction bases with no gene match: 1. Per germline, CDR1 SQVTM and CDR2 ANQGSEA. This CDR3 contains 14 residues. CDR3 DNA sequence: TGCAGCGTTGAGGGGACTAGCGGGAGCAATGAGCAGTTCTTC. Translation: CSVEGTSGSNEQFF.

The genes are TRBV2 and TRBJ1-1, with 8 bases aligning to TRBD1. The germline gives CDR1 SNHLY, CDR2 FYNNEI. The CDR3 loop spans 15 amino acids. V shed 6 bases and J 1 base; nucleotides not matched to a gene: 7. The DNA for the CDR3 is TGTGCCAGCAGGGAAAGGACAGGGTCGAACACTGAAGCTTTCTTT. Translation gives CASRERTGSNTEAFF.

The chain is built from TRBV12-3 or TRBV12-4 and TRBJ1-5; perhaps TRBD1 as D (6 bases). The CDR3 runs to 14 residues. Trimming removed 3 bases at V and 7 bases at J, with 13 bases between. CDR3 residues: CASSLGNRAQPQHF. The CDR3 coding sequence is TGTGCCAGCAGTTTGGGAAACAGGGCCCAGCCCCAGCATTTT.

This clonotype was seen a handful of times. The rearrangement uses TRBV7-2 and TRBJ2-1; 9 bases fit TRBD2. The J segment lost 8 bases and the V segment lost 1 base, leaving 9 bases of the junction unmatched. The CDR3 has 16 residues. The germline V gene has CDR1 SGHTA and CDR2 FQGNSA. In DNA, the CDR3 is TGTGCCAGCAGCTTAGGTGTTAGCGGGAGTCGCTATGAGCAGTTCTTC. Translation gives CASSLGVSGSRYEQFF.

This clonotype appeared a few times. The V call is TRBV28, the J call TRBJ2-1; 11 nucleotides align to TRBD2. The V and J ends lost 5 bases and 4 bases, in that order; junction bases with no gene match: 4. The germline V gene encodes CDR1 MDHEN and CDR2 SYDVKM. The CDR3 is 15 amino acids. As DNA, the CDR3 is TGTGCCAGCAGTATCCGACTAGCGGGATACAATGAGCAGTTCTTC. This translates into CASSIRLAGYNEQFF.

This clonotype was seen a few times. The V and J genes are TRBV20-1 and TRBJ1-1, with 9 nucleotides matching TRBD1. The trim removed 1 base at V and 7 bases at J, leaving 7 bases unmatched. Germline CDR1 is DFQATT and CDR2 is SNEGSKA (reference sequence). This CDR3 has 14 residues. Here the CDR3 DNA reads TGCAGTGCTAGAGCCGGGACAGGGTTTGGTGAAGCTTTCTTT. Protein product: CSARAGTGFGEAFF.

The chain carries TRBV5-1 and TRBJ2-2; the D gene is possibly TRBD1 (5 bases). This CDR3 region has 15 residues. V was cut by 3 bases and J by 3 bases, with 12 bases left in between. Germline lookup yields CDR1 SGHRS and CDR2 YFSETQ. CDR3: CASSWGSTDTGELFF. As DNA, the CDR3 is TGCGCCAGCAGCTGGGGATCGACAGACACCGGGGAGCTGTTTTTT.

The rearrangement uses TRBV5-1 and TRBJ1-4, with D uncertain. Between the trimmed V and J ends, which lost 2 bases and 8 bases, there was a span of 13 bases. CDR1 and CDR2 (germline): SGHRS, YFSETQ. The CDR3 length is 14 residues. CDR3: CASSFEGRKEKLFF. DNA for the CDR3: TGCGCCAGCAGCTTCGAGGGTAGAAAGGAAAAACTGTTTTTT.

This clonotype was seen only a few times. V usage is TRBV5-4 and J usage is TRBJ1-3, with D hard to call. This CDR3 has 20 amino acids. Trimming took 2 bases from V and 7 from J, leaving 31 bases between them. Per germline, CDR1 SGHNT and CDR2 YYREEE (reference sequence). CDR3 sequence reads: CASSFTPRDWTRGTRNTIYF. The CDR3 DNA sequence: TGTGCCAGCAGCTTCACCCCCCGTGACTGGACCCGAGGTACACGGAACACCATATATTTT.

The chain uses TRBV4-1 and TRBJ2-6, with a weak D call TRBD1 (6 bases). The CDR3 contains 19 residues. The germline gives CDR1 MGHRA, CDR2 YSYEKL. Trimming took 3 bases from V and 2 from J, leaving 20 bases between them. CDR3: CASSQDWTASFPGANVLTF. CDR3 sequence (DNA): TGCGCCAGCAGCCAGGATTGGACAGCCTCCTTCCCTGGGGCCAACGTCCTGACTTTC.

This clonotype was counted once. The V call is TRBV5-1, the J call TRBJ1-1; 10 positions match TRBD1. Germline V gene data show CDR1 as SGHRS and CDR2 as YFSETQ. This CDR3 has 15 amino acids. With V trimmed by 7 bases and J by 4 bases, 10 bases remained unmatched. The CDR3 spells CASRDRGGGGTEAFF. The CDR3 DNA sequence: TGCGCCAGCCGGGACAGGGGTGGGGGCGGCACTGAAGCTTTCTTT.

This clonotype occurred a few times. The chain couples TRBV20-1 to TRBJ2-5; 11 bases are shared with TRBD2. There are 17 residues in the CDR3. CDR1 is DFQATT, CDR2 SNEGSKA, per germline (reference sequence). J lost 2 bases, V lost 8 bases, and 16 bases had no gene match. In DNA form, the CDR3 reads TGCAGTTCCTGGACTAGCGGGTTGATCGGGGAGCAAGAGACCCAGTACTTC. As protein: CSSWTSGLIGEQETQYF.

The chain uses TRBV7-2 and TRBJ2-3; 7 bases are a match to TRBD2. V shed 2 bases and J 9 bases; nucleotides not matched to a gene: 8. Germline assignment: CDR1 SGHTA and CDR2 FQGNSA. The CDR3 is made up of 14 amino acids. The CDR3 DNA sequence: TGTGCCAGCAGCTTAAATCCTTGGGAGGGAACGCAGTATTTT. This sequence encodes CASSLNPWEGTQYF.

The table lists this clonotype with a count of one. The V and J genes are TRBV15 and TRBJ2-5; 8 nucleotides align to TRBD1. Per the germline V gene, CDR1 is LNHNV and CDR2 is YYDKDF (reference sequence). CDR3 length equals 15 residues. V trimming: 4 bases; J trimming: 5 bases; junction bases outside the gene matches: 9. The CDR3 sequence is CATSKHPGGGETQYF. DNA for the CDR3: TGTGCCACCAGCAAACACCCAGGGGGCGGCGAGACCCAGTACTTC.

This chain links TRBV28 with TRBJ1-2; TRBD1 agrees at 8 bases. The CDR3 totals 18 residues. The V segment lost 5 bases and the J segment 4 bases; nucleotides outside the gene matches: 18. Germline loops: CDR1 MDHEN, CDR2 SYDVKM. DNA of the CDR3: TGTGCCAGCAGTAGTGATGGGACAGGTGGCACTTCCACCTATGGCTACACCTTC. It translates to CASSSDGTGGTSTYGYTF.

The genes are TRBV18 and TRBJ2-3, with D possibly being TRBD2 (6 bases). The CDR3 sequence is 14 residues long. Trimming shortened V by 4 bases and J by 4 bases, and 12 bases separated the two germline ends. CDR1 is KGHSH and CDR2 is LQKENI in the germline V gene. CDR3 sequence: CASSRPGDSDTQYF. The DNA for the CDR3 is TGTGCCAGCTCACGTCCGGGGGACTCAGATACGCAGTATTTT.

The chain links TRBV4-3 to TRBJ2-3, with 8 bases matching TRBD1. The CDR3 has 17 residues. Trimming removed 4 bases from V and 3 bases from J; junction bases left unmatched: 12. Germline CDR1 and CDR2: LGHNA and YSLEER. The CDR3 coding sequence is TGCGCCAGCAGCCCCGACTCGCCAGGGGGCAGTACAGATACGCAGTATTTT. It codes for CASSPDSPGGSTDTQYF.

This chain joins TRBV7-9 and TRBJ2-3, with unresolved D. Germline V CDR1 and CDR2: SEHNR, FQNEAQ (reference sequence). The CDR3 is 12 residues long. Trimming left V 6 bases short and J 5 bases short, with 9 bases between. CDR3 amino acids: CASSLYRDTQYF. In nucleotides, the CDR3 is TGTGCCAGCAGTCTCTACAGAGATACGCAGTATTTT.

This clonotype appeared many times. This chain uses TRBV5-1 with TRBJ2-7; 8 bases are a match to TRBD1. The V segment lost 4 bases and the J segment 2 bases; nucleotides outside the gene matches: 8. The CDR3 spans 15 residues. CDR1 is SGHRS, CDR2 YFSETQ, per germline. The CDR3 loop is CASSPDRGAPYEQYF. The CDR3 bases are TGCGCCAGCAGCCCAGACAGGGGAGCTCCCTACGAGCAGTACTTC.

This clonotype has just a few counts. This sequence joins TRBV9 and TRBJ1-1; no definite D call. The V end lost 1 base, the J end lost 1 base, and 8 bases lay between the germline ends. Looked up from germline, CDR1 is SGDLS and CDR2 is YYNGEE. This CDR3 spans 14 amino acids. CDR3 residues: CASSVTSQNTEAFF. The CDR3, as DNA: TGTGCCAGCAGCGTAACTTCACAGAACACTGAAGCTTTCTTT.

This clonotype was seen more than once but under ten times. The V gene is TRBV29-1, the J gene TRBJ1-1, with D hard to call. Per germline, CDR1 SQVTM and CDR2 ANQGSEA. The CDR3 contains 13 residues. V lost 2 bases and J 4 bases, leaving 11 bases between the germline ends. CDR3 amino acids: CSVENTLGTEAFF. CDR3 nucleotides: TGCAGCGTTGAAAATACACTCGGCACTGAAGCTTTCTTT.

This clonotype was counted only a few times. The chain couples TRBV27 to TRBJ2-7; 8 nucleotides align to TRBD1. Germline V lookup: CDR1 MNHEY, CDR2 SMNVEV (reference sequence). This CDR3 region has 16 residues. Germline trimming cut 2 bases from V and 2 bases from J; bases unmatched to any gene: 8. CDR3 sequence: CASSLTGATGAYEQYF. The CDR3 bases are TGTGCCAGCAGTTTAACGGGGGCGACAGGGGCCTACGAGCAGTACTTC.